This T cell receptor (beta chain) was found in a study of cytomegalovirus exposure and HLA in healthy donors. Study outcomes and limitations: Associated with cytomegalovirus, according to the listing, were 170 or so TCR beta chains. High specificity and sensitivity for cytomegalovirus status were reported for the classifier.

The germline V gene encodes CDR1 KGHSH and CDR2 LQKENI. Trimming left V 3 bases short and J 7 bases short, with 22 bases between. This CDR3 has 18 residues. Sequencing was performed with immunoSEQ multiplex PCR; in TCRdb, only in-frame clones are kept and a portion is missing. Of 100,000 or so clones in the sample, roughly 85% were seen once. Concerning this clone: Its antigen is as yet unknown.

This TCR was recovered from a woman between 25 and 40 years old in good health and CMV-seronegative. The chain recombines TRBV18 with TRBJ1-6, with D unclear. Source material: PBMCs. The CDR3 coding sequence is TGTGCCAGCTCACCCAGCCTGACACCTATGTCCCCGAATTCACCCCTCCACTTT. This codes for CASSPSLTPMSPNSPLHF.